This paragraph reports one TCR beta chain. Sequencing was performed with immunoSEQ multiplex PCR; in TCRdb, only in-frame clones are kept and a portion is missing. The profile covers more than 80,000 clones, with 90% to 97% appearing a single time and 0.2% to 0.25% taken by the ten largest. These data originate in a study of technical replicates of blood from a few donors. V lost 3 bases to trimming and J lost 4 bases, with 9 bases between them. Germline assignment: CDR1 GTSNPN and CDR2 SVGIG (reference sequence). The CDR3 spans 12 residues. V and J are TRBV30 and TRBJ1-2, with TRBD1 as a possible D gene (6 bases). This clonotype originated in a human donor in good health. Input material: T cells isolated from PBMCs. The CDR3 is CAWRSRGYGYTF. CDR3 coding DNA: TGTGCCTGGAGGTCCAGGGGCTATGGCTACACCTTC.